One and the same sample provided the 19 T cell receptor beta chains below, sequenced in a study of T cell repertoires in cytomegalovirus infection. Each CDR3 protein is one row after TCRdb ran MiXCR on the reads. The top ten clones hold more than 12% of a sample with about 920,000 distinct CDR3 sequences, approximately 31% of them seen once. The antigens of these receptors remain unknown. The sample here was cultured CD8+ T cells from PBMCs, taken from culture after CMV antigen stimulation. The receptors shown here come from a human donor in good health (CMV status not recorded). Some clones in this sample may be carry-over from other donors' samples.

This chain connects TRBV28 to TRBJ2-1, with D perhaps TRBD2 (5 bases). V lost 3 bases, J lost 15 bases, and 18 bases lay in between. This CDR3 is built from 13 residues. Germline V gene data show CDR1 as MDHEN and CDR2 as SYDVKM. The CDR3 DNA follows: TGTGCCAGCAGTTTTGGATCGGGTAGGGAGTCGTTCTTC. Translated, it gives CASSFGSGRESFF.

This clonotype was found a few times. The DNA of the CDR3 is TGTGCCAGCAGTTACACGGCGTGGGAGCTGTTTTTT. Amino acid sequence: CASSYTAWELFF. This sequence joins TRBV6-2 or TRBV6-3 and TRBJ2-2, with D unclear. Per germline, CDR1 MNHEY and CDR2 SVGEGT. CDR3 length equals 12 residues. V was trimmed by 2 bases and J by 9 bases, leaving 7 bases between them.

This clonotype was recorded a few times. The chain carries TRBV27 and TRBJ1-2, with D possibly matching TRBD1 (5 bases). With 5 bases removed from V and 3 bases from J, the gap between germline ends came to 16 bases. Germline-derived CDR1 and CDR2 are MNHEY and SMNVEV (reference sequence). The length of the CDR3 is 15 residues. CDR3 sequence (DNA): TGTGCCAGCAGTCCCCTGGAGGGGCGCCACTATGGCTACACCTTC. Translated: CASSPLEGRHYGYTF.

This clonotype was counted a few times. The chain combines TRBV7-8 with TRBJ1-4; D gene unclear. In germline, CDR1 is SGHVS, CDR2 FQNEAQ. The CDR3 is 14 residues long. V was cut by 4 bases and J by 4 bases, with 10 bases left in between. CDR3 sequence (DNA): TGTGCCAGCAGCTGGCCGGGTCTTAATGAAAAACTGTTTTTT. Amino acids: CASSWPGLNEKLFF.

The J gene is TRBJ1-2, the V gene TRBV19; maybe TRBD1 (6 bases). The CDR3 runs 16 residues. The V gene's germline CDR1 is LNHDA and CDR2 SQIVND (reference sequence). With 5 bases removed from V and 3 bases from J, the gap between germline ends came to 19 bases. The DNA for the CDR3 is TGTGCCAGTAGTCCCCGACAGGTCCGGGTTGACTATGGCTACACCTTC. This codes for CASSPRQVRVDYGYTF.

The chain recombines TRBV27 with TRBJ1-2; D possibly corresponds to TRBD1 (5 bases). The V gene lost 5 bases and the J gene lost 2 bases, with 12 bases spanning the gap. Germline CDR1 reads MNHEY; CDR2 reads SMNVEV (reference sequence). The CDR3 sequence is 14 residues long. CDR3 coding DNA: TGTGCCAGCAGTATTCGGGGGGTGAACTATGGCTACACCTTC. Translated, it gives CASSIRGVNYGYTF.

The genes are TRBV6-6 and TRBJ2-7; D possibly uses TRBD1 or TRBD2 (5 bases each). This CDR3 spans 11 amino acids. The germline CDR1 and CDR2 sequences are MNHNY and SVGAGI (reference sequence). Here the CDR3 DNA reads TGTACCAGCCCAGGGTCCGGAGGGCAGTACGTC. This translates into CTSPGSGGQYV.

In this sample, this clonotype turned up a few times. CDR3 sequence reads: CASSLSLREQFF. CDR3 DNA sequence: TGTGCCAGCAGCTTGTCCCTTAGAGAGCAGTTCTTC. The gene calls are TRBV5-4 and TRBJ2-1; D is ambiguous. This CDR3 has 12 residues. Germline CDR1 reads SGHNT; CDR2 reads YYREEE (reference sequence). Deletions cut 1 base from V and 10 bases from J, with 9 bases between.

Concerning this clonotype itself: A read error is possible here, since a much larger clone lies one base away. The chain combines TRBV6-6 with TRBJ1-2; D is unresolved. CDR3 length: 12 amino acids. Germline V gene data show CDR1 as MNHNY and CDR2 as SVGAGI (reference sequence). CDR3 DNA: TGTGTCAGCACTTCCGGGCCTTATGGCTACACCTTC. Amino acids: CVSTSGPYGYTF.

The V gene is TRBV13, the J gene TRBJ2-1, with D possibly matching TRBD2 (6 bases). The CDR3 sequence is 16 residues long. Germline V lookup: CDR1 PRHDT, CDR2 FYEKMQ (reference sequence). V was cut by 4 bases and J by 0 bases, with 13 bases left in between. The CDR3 nucleotides are TGTGCCAGCAGCTCTTTTGCGGGGAGCTCCTACAATGAGCAGTTCTTC. Protein sequence: CASSSFAGSSYNEQFF.

This clonotype was counted a few times. This rearrangement joins TRBV9 to TRBJ2-6, with D unclear. Trimming pared 0 bases from V and 1 base from J, leaving 5 bases between. The CDR3 is 15 amino acids. CDR1 is SGDLS and CDR2 is YYNGEE in the germline V gene. The CDR3 nucleotides are TGTGCCAGCAGCGTAGGGGAATCTGGGGCCAACGTCCTGACTTTC. It is translated as CASSVGESGANVLTF.

This clonotype was picked up a small number of times. The V gene is TRBV12-3 or TRBV12-4, the J gene TRBJ1-1; D gene unclear. The V end lost 1 base, the J end lost 5 bases, and 11 bases lay between the germline ends. The CDR3 contains 14 residues. The DNA of the CDR3 is TGTGCCAGCAGTTTAGGGCGGGCAGCGACTGAAGCTTTCTTT. Protein product: CASSLGRAATEAFF.

The chain is built from TRBV19 and TRBJ2-1; 7 positions agree with TRBD1. Trimming removed 6 bases from V and 12 bases from J; junction bases left unmatched: 20. Germline V CDR1 and CDR2: LNHDA, SQIVND (reference sequence). The CDR3 is 16 residues long. Here the CDR3 DNA reads TGTGCCAGTAGCGAAAAGCCGGGACAGACTCCTATCGGGCAGTTCTTC. It yields the protein CASSEKPGQTPIGQFF.

The V and J genes are TRBV2 and TRBJ2-1; D is possibly TRBD2 (5 bases). Trimming shortened V by 6 bases and J by 8 bases, and 11 bases separated the two germline ends. The CDR3 length is 12 residues. Per the germline V gene, CDR1 is SNHLY and CDR2 is FYNNEI. The CDR3 reads CASRGSVDEQFF. The CDR3 DNA sequence: TGTGCCAGCAGGGGTAGCGTCGATGAGCAGTTCTTC.

In this sample, this clonotype turned up many times. CDR3 loop: CASSLELSGYRSEAFF. CDR3 DNA: TGTGCCAGCAGCTTAGAGTTATCCGGGTATCGTAGCGAAGCTTTCTTT. The chain recombines TRBV7-2 with TRBJ1-1; D is ambiguous. The CDR3 loop spans 16 amino acids. V lost 1 base, J lost 8 bases, and 20 bases lay in between. Germline CDR1 is SGHTA and CDR2 is FQGNSA.

This clonotype was seen ten or more times. This chain connects TRBV7-2 to TRBJ2-2; TRBD2 aligns across 12 bases. Germline CDR1 SGHTA, CDR2 FQGNSA. The CDR3 length is 18 residues. The junction had 9 bases not matched to a gene; V was cut back by 3 bases and J by 4 bases. The CDR3 DNA reads TGTGCCAGCAGCTTCCGGAGCCTACTAGCGGGGGGCACCGGGGAGCTGTTTTTT. Protein product: CASSFRSLLAGGTGELFF.

About this clonotype: This may stem from a read error, because a much larger clone lies one nucleotide away. The rearrangement uses TRBV7-8 and TRBJ2-3; D tentatively reads TRBD1 or TRBD2 (6 bases each). The CDR3 runs to 17 residues. Germline lookup yields CDR1 SGHVS and CDR2 FQNEAQ. The CDR3 nucleotides read TGTGTCAGCAGCTCAGGTTCCGGGGGCCCGGCCGGGGATACGCAGTATTTT. It specifies CVSSSGSGGPAGDTQYF.

The chain employs TRBV6-5 and TRBJ1-1; unclear D gene. V was trimmed by 0 bases and J by 0 bases, leaving 11 bases between them. The CDR3 is made up of 16 amino acids. Per the germline V gene, CDR1 is MNHEY and CDR2 is SVGAGI. The CDR3 DNA reads TGTGCCAGCAGTTACTCGAGCGGAGTCATGAACACTGAAGCTTTCTTT. Its protein is CASSYSSGVMNTEAFF.

This chain links TRBV6-2 or TRBV6-3 with TRBJ1-6, with D maybe TRBD1 (5 bases). Trimming took 5 bases from V and 7 from J, leaving 18 bases between them. The CDR3 sequence is 16 residues long. The germline V gene has CDR1 MNHEY and CDR2 SVGEGT. This chain's CDR3 is CASSGHADFFNSPLHF. Here the CDR3 DNA reads TGTGCCAGCAGTGGACACGCGGACTTTTTCAATTCACCCCTCCACTTT.